This TCR beta chain appears in the sequencing data of a study of cytomegalovirus exposure and HLA in healthy donors (dated by TCRdb to 2016 to 2017). Study-level background: An earlier analysis of under 600 of the donors reported roughly 300 Gb of sequence data and some 120 million unique TCR beta sequences from roughly 200 million T cells. Besides the first cohort of hundreds of subjects, a separate validation cohort made up of roughly 120 different subjects was used. HLA typing covered class I and class II loci at four-digit resolution. All discovery cohort repertoires had been generated on a single sequencing platform. An early release covering 500 to 750 HLA-typed donors comprised 250 to 350 gigabases of sequencing data and approximately 85 million unique TCR sequences. Typing coverage varied by locus: about 629-640 donors for A, B, C, DRB1 and DQB1; about 520 for DQA1; more than 600 for DPA1; under 490 for DPB1. Rather than drawing on any new phenotypic data, the later analysis identified candidate immune exposures from TCR beta sequences and the way those sequences occurred across donors. Donor age, sex, ethnicity and CMV serostatus were compiled together with the repertoire data. In an earlier analysis of a few hundred of the donors, high-throughput TCR beta sequencing was used to judge whether each TCR beta V gene segment behaved as functional or pseudogenic. The aim of the study was to test whether cataloging public T cell receptors could identify signatures of past pathogen exposure. The study combined high-throughput TCR immunosequencing, statistical association of individual TCRs with disease status, and machine learning to predict cytomegalovirus infection status. On average, 235,054 unique TCR beta nucleotide sequences were sequenced per donor among a few hundred genotyped donors of the cohort, with 15% to 20% of those sequences being non-productive. A later analysis re-examined previously published TCR beta repertoires from just over 650 donors and added high-resolution HLA genotyping to investigate patterns of TCR occurrence. Several DR-DQ haplotypes were treated as single units for association and clustering because of strong linkage in the cohort. Of the 300 to 500 genotyped donors, roughly 76% were placed in the genetic ancestry cluster associated with self-reported Caucasian donors. The T cell repertoires of 550 to 850 subjects were profiled by immunosequencing and related to cytomegalovirus serostatus. Genome-wide SNP genotypes for about 65% of the roughly 670 donors were used in a later genetic analysis, which treated that subset as a discovery cohort.

The cohort was made up of 500 to 850 healthy bone marrow donors. All cohort members were sampled while nominally healthy, although unrecorded immune exposures were likely present. The donor was CMV seronegative and was included in the group of hundreds of seronegative cohort members. Each donor provided a peripheral blood sample, and peripheral blood mononuclear cells were used for TCR beta sequencing. The Qiagen DNeasy Blood Extraction Kit was used to extract genomic DNA from the blood cell samples. The count of this clone is one. Which antigen it targets is not known. Qualities for individual bases were not recorded, and no much larger clone is one base off. V ends up 5 bases short and J 5 bases short, with an unmatched junction base count of 4. CDR1 and CDR2 are drawn from the germline V gene: MNHEY, SVGAGI. Measured from the cysteine to the phenylalanine, the CDR3 is 14 residues long. The read is trimmed to its CDR3 DNA, 42 bases read in frame from base 1.

Libraries were prepared through the immunoSEQ multiplex PCR assay. For the multiplex PCR, a mixture combining 60 forward primers for TCR Vbeta segments and 13 reverse primers for TCR Jbeta segments was used. The CDR3 region of rearranged TCR beta genes was amplified from genomic DNA with a multiplex PCR assay. The Illumina HiSeq System was used to sequence the amplified TCR beta libraries as 87-base-pair reads. The authors processed their data as follows. Across the 670 or so repertoires, a later analysis counted roughly 84 million unique TCR beta chains, approximately 12 million of which were shared by at least two donors. A nearest-neighbor algorithm error-corrected the raw reads and collapsed the reads into unique sequences, merging closely related sequences to remove PCR and sequencing errors. CDR3 sequences were aligned to IMGT reference sequences to assign V, D and J gene segments. For a sequence to be retained, at least a six-nucleotide match to both a V gene segment and a J gene segment was required. A rearrangement counted as productive if the CDR3 had no stop codons and remained in frame with V and J, and every other rearrangement counted as non-productive. Following IMGT convention, CDR3 was defined as the stretch from the second conserved V-encoded cysteine up to the conserved J-encoded phenylalanine. Sequences without an unambiguous match to a single V gene segment were excluded from the earlier analysis of almost 600 of the donors. In an earlier analysis of some 590 of the donors, V segments were called functional above 56.7% productive rearrangements and were called segregating when the between-donor standard deviation exceeded 5%. To diagnose cytomegalovirus status from the catalog of TCR beta chain sequences, a statistical classification framework was built. In a later analysis, TCR nucleotide sequences were compared against IMGT/GENE-DB human TR gene sequences so that V and J genes could be assigned. The TCRdist pipeline was used in a later analysis to assign CDR3 sequences and most-parsimonious VDJ recombination scenarios. A later analysis defined each TCR beta chain by its CDR3 amino acid sequence plus V-gene family, and excluded reads lacking a unique V-gene family. To address suspected cross-contamination and a sequencing artifact, a later analysis removed 450 to 700 highly shared, low-generation-probability nucleotide sequences. For each public chain, a later analysis derived a clonal expansion index from normalized ranks of inferred template counts within each repertoire. In a later analysis, generation probabilities were computed using a VDJ recombination model fitted to out-of-frame rearrangements, and the results were checked against IGoR. In a later analysis, hypergeometric tests were used to score TCR-TCR, TCR-HLA and TCR-CMV co-occurrence, with a repertoire-size bias correction applied to TCR pairs. A later analysis estimated false discovery rates by permuting HLA or CMV assignments 20 times. In a later analysis, co-occurring TCRs were grouped using DBSCAN, and TCRdist sequence similarity was added for clustering within HLA-allele-positive subsets. For co-occurrence clustering, repertoires with fewer than 30,000 or more than 120,000 public chains were excluded, along with about five repertoires with anomalous nucleotide sharing. TCRdb took over this immuneACCESS table, retaining in-frame rearrangements with V and J assigned. Such tables are incomplete; in checked studies, under half of the missing clones stem from an unresolved V gene, and the remainder is unexplained. V and J calls and clone size are as listed in that table; D and trimming were resolved from the DNA. This sample has 100,000 to 150,000 clones in its table, and roughly three quarters of those were observed once. Together, the top ten hold over 0.9% of the sample.

General findings and caveats noted by the study authors: Linkage disequilibrium might explain the correlated functional status among segregating V segments, but an unknown experimental factor could not be ruled out. A later analysis found that HLA-associated TCR beta chains were more clonally expanded and had lower generation probabilities than equally common non-associated chains. Because counts were too low, seventeen rarely observed V segments, including chromosome 9 orphons, were excluded from the earlier analysis of about 500 of the donors. HLA typing was unavailable for some donors at each locus, so association tests used only the typed subset. A further reported finding was that TCR beta sequences accurately predicted the HLA-A and HLA-B alleles for most subjects in the first cohort. According to a later analysis, most CMV-associated TCR beta chains appeared to be HLA-restricted, and the HLA associations seemed to be driven largely by CMV exposure. The sequencing pipeline was judged likely to have produced a cluster of highly shared sequence variants as a technical artifact. In both the original and validation cohorts, the classifier was reported to diagnose cytomegalovirus status with high specificity and sensitivity. In a later analysis, several top co-occurrence clusters were reported to appear linked to parvovirus B19, influenza, CMV and Epstein-Barr virus. Immune exposure information for the cohort was limited to CMV serostatus. Presence/absence analyses assumed roughly uniform sequencing depth across donors, an assumption that may not hold. A few of the identified cytomegalovirus-associated TCR beta chains were confirmed in vitro to be specific for cytomegalovirus antigens. The study gave a list of roughly 150 TCR beta chains associated with cytomegalovirus. Only TCR beta chains were sequenced in this cohort, and the absence of alpha or paired-chain data limited detectable features. In a later genetic analysis, fewer N-insertions in productive TCRs were reported among donors in an Asian-associated ancestry cluster than the approximately 710-donor mean. At a false discovery rate of 0.05, a later analysis linked 15,000 to 20,000 TCR beta sequences to specific HLA alleles. Some IMGT-functional V segments, including TRBV6-2 and TRBV6-3, could not be told apart with the 87-base-pair reads, so those segments were excluded. A later genetic analysis associated a missense DCLRE1C variant with V-gene and J-gene trimming of TCR beta chains, and an independent cohort replicated the association. Across donors, most TCR sequences were observed very rarely, whereas some public TCRs were present in many individuals. Strong co-occurrence of HLA alleles, especially DR and DQ, made assigning TCR associations to individual alleles difficult. The authors suggested that the approach could potentially be generalized to other disease states and immunological phenotypes. Broadly in line with IMGT annotations, most TCR beta V segments showed up in productive rearrangements about 90% or about 30% of the time in an earlier analysis of 450 to 600 of the donors. A later analysis found that TCR association rates varied across HLA loci, with DRB1 alleles showing the most associated TCRs and HLA-C alleles the fewest.

Input material: PBMCs. The source of this sequence is a woman aged 60-75 years in good health and CMV-seronegative. Recombination joined TRBV6-5 with TRBJ2-5; 11 bases in the middle match TRBD2. The CDR3 protein is CASSISGGAETQYF. The base sequence is TGTGCCAGCAGTATTAGCGGGGGGGCTGAGACCCAGTACTTC.